This TCR beta chain originates from a study of post-analysis software for immune sequencing data. Study-wide results and caveats: Patients had higher frequencies than controls of about five TRBV segments, including TRBV5-6, TRBV5-1 and TRBV20-1. Significantly lower normalized Chao1 diversity was found in patients with multiple sclerosis relative to controls. Samples from a shared batch, those prepared together, strongly co-clustered by F measure.

The V gene lost 2 bases and the J gene lost 8 bases, with 12 bases spanning the gap. CDR3 length: 14 amino acids. Unique molecular identifiers featured in each of the TCR beta cDNA libraries. Each CDR3 protein gets one entry after TCRdb re-called the PCR reads with MiXCR. The profile shows about 680,000 distinct CDR3 sequences, approximately 59% of them singletons. Points on this clonotype: Its cognate antigen is unknown.

Material for sequencing was blood. The rearrangement joins TRBV12-3 or TRBV12-4 to TRBJ1-4; D is unclear. This receptor was taken from a girl aged 2 to 9 with multiple sclerosis. CDR3 region: CASSLSGGKEKLFF. The CDR3 bases are TGTGCCAGCAGTTTATCAGGAGGGAAGGAAAAACTGTTTTTT.